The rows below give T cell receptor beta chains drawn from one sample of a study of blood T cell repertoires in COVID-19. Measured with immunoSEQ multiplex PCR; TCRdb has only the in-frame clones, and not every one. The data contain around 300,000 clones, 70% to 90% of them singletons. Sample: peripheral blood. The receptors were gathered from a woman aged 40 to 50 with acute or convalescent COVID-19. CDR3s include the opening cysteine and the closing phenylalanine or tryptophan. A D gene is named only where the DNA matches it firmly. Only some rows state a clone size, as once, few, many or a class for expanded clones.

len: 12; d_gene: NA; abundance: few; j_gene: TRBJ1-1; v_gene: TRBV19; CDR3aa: CASSIRPTEAFF; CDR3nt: TGTGCCAGTAGTATCCGTCCCACTGAAGCTTTCTTT
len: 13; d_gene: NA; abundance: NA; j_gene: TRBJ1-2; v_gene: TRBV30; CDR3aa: CAWRLGNLGGYTF; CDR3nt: TGTGCCTGGAGGCTCGGGAACCTAGGTGGCTACACCTTC
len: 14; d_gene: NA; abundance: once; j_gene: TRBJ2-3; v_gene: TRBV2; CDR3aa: CASREAPSTDTQYF; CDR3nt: TGTGCCAGCAGAGAGGCCCCTAGCACAGATACGCAGTATTTT
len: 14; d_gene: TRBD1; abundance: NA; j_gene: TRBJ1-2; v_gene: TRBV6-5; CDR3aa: CASSTGASYFGYTF; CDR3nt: TGTGCCAGCAGTACAGGGGCCTCCTACTTTGGCTACACCTTC
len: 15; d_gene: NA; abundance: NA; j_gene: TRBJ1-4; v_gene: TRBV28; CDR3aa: CASSDGGVTNEKLFF; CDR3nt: TGTGCCAGCAGCGATGGGGGGGTAACTAATGAAAAACTGTTTTTT
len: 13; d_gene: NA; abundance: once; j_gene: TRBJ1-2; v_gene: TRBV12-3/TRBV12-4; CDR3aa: CASSLSGRAGYTF; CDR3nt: TGTGCCAGCAGTCTCTCAGGGAGGGCGGGCTACACCTTC
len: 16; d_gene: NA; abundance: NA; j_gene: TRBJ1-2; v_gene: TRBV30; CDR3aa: CAWSDAGGTNNYGYTF; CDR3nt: TGTGCCTGGAGTGATGCGGGTGGAACGAATAACTATGGCTACACCTTC
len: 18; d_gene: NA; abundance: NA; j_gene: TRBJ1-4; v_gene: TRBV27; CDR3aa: CASSLYARSWTDNEKLFF; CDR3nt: TGTGCCAGCAGTTTATATGCCCGGTCCTGGACAGATAATGAAAAACTGTTTTTT
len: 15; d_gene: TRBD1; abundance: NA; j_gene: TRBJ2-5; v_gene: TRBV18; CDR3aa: CASSPPRTGDETQYF; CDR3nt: TGTGCCAGCTCACCACCTAGGACAGGGGACGAGACCCAGTACTTC
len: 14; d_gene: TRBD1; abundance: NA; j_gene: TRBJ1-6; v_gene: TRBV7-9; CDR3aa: CASSRGQVNSPLHF; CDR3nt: TGTGCCAGCAGTCGGGGACAGGTCAATTCACCCCTCCACTTT